This T cell receptor (beta chain) derives from a study of T cell responses to AZD1222 COVID-19 vaccine. CDR1 is LGHDT, CDR2 YNNKEL, per germline (reference sequence). The V end was cut by 1 base, the J end by 8 bases, with 13 bases between. CDR3 length equals 14 residues. Notes on the study in general: An increase in Spike-specific TCR breadth and depth was observed after two AZD1222 doses.

This clone has a single count. No antigen is known for it. Produced via immunoSEQ multiplex PCR; TCRdb's table is partial and in-frame only. The sample has about 140,000 clones, around nine tenths seen once. This sequence joins TRBV3-1 (or the pseudogene TRBV3-2) and TRBJ2-3, with D perhaps TRBD2 (5 bases). The starting material was peripheral blood, obtained on day 0 of AZD1222 vaccination. The sequence was collected from an adult in good health. The CDR3 coding sequence is TGTGCCAGCAGCCAAGGCTCCGCGGCGGGTACGCAGTATTTT. This translates into CASSQGSAAGTQYF.